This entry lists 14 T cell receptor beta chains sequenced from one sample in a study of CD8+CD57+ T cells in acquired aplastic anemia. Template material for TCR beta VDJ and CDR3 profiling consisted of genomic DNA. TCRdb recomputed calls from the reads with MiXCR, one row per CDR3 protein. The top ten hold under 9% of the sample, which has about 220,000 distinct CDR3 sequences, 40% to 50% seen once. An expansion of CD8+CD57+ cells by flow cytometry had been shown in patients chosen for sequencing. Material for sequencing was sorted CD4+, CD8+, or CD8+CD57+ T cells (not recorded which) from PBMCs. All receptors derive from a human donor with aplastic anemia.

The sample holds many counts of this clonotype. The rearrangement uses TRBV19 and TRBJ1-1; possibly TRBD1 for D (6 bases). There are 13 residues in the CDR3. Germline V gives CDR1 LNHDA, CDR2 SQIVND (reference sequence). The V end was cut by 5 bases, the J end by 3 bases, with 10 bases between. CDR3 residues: CASSWSGDTEAFF. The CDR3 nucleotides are TGTGCCAGTAGTTGGTCAGGGGACACTGAAGCTTTCTTT.

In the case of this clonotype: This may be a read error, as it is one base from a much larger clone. The CDR3 here is CASGEAAGDGNQPQHF. The CDR3 DNA sequence: TGTGCCAGCGGTGAAGCTGCAGGGGACGGCAATCAGCCCCAGCATTTT. The chain joins TRBV6-6 to TRBJ1-5; tentative D call: TRBD1 (6 bases). Germline values: CDR1 MNHNY, CDR2 SVGAGI (reference sequence). Deletions cut 8 bases from V and 2 bases from J, with 19 bases between. This CDR3 contains 16 residues.

In nucleotides, the CDR3 is TGTGCCAGCAGCTTGCGTGGGACTAGCGGGTTCTCCTTTTACAATGAGCAGTTCTTC. This gives the protein CASSLRGTSGFSFYNEQFF. The J gene is TRBJ2-1, the V gene TRBV7-2, with TRBD2 identical over 12 bases. The CDR3 spans 19 residues. Germline V lookup: CDR1 SGHTA, CDR2 FQGNSA. Germline trimming cut 3 bases from V and 4 bases from J; bases unmatched to any gene: 13.

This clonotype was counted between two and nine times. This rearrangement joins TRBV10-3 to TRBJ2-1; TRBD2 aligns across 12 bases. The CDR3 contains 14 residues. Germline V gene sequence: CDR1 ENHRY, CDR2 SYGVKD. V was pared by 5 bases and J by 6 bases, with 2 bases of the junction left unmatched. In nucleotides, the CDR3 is TGTGCCATCAGTTGGACTAGCGGGATCAATGAGCAGTTCTTC. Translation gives CAISWTSGINEQFF.

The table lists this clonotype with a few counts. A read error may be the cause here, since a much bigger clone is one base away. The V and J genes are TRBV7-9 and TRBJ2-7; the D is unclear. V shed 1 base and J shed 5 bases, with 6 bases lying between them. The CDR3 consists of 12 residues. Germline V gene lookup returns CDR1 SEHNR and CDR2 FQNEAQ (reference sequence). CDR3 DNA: TGTGCCAGCAGCTTAGTGGCAGACGAGCAGTACTTC. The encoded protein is CASSLVADEQYF.

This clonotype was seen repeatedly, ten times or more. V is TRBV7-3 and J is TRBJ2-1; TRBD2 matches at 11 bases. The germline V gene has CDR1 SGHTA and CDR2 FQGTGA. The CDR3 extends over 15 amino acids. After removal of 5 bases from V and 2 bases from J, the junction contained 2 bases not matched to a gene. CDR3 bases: TGTGCCAGCAGCACTAGCGGGAGCGCCTACAATGAGCAGTTCTTC. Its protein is CASSTSGSAYNEQFF.

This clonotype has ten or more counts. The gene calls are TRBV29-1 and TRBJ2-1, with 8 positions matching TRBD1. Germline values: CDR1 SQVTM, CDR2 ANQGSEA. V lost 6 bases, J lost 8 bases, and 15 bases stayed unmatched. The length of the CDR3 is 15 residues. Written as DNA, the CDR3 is TGCAGCGTGCCGGGGGCGGGACAGGATTGGGATGAGCAGTTCTTC. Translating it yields CSVPGAGQDWDEQFF.

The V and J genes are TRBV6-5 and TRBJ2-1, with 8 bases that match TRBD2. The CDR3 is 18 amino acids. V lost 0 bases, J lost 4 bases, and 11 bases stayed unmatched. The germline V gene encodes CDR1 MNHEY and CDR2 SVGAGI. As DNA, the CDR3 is TGTGCCAGCAGTTACTCGTGGATGGCGGGAGGTTCTTACAATGAGCAGTTCTTC. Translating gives CASSYSWMAGGSYNEQFF.

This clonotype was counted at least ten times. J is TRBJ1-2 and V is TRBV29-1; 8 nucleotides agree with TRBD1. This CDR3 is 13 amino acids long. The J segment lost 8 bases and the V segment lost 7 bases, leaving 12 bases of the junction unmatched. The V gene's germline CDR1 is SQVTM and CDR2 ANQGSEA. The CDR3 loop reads CSGSDRVASGYTF. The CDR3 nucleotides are TGCAGCGGCTCGGACAGGGTAGCGTCCGGCTACACCTTC.

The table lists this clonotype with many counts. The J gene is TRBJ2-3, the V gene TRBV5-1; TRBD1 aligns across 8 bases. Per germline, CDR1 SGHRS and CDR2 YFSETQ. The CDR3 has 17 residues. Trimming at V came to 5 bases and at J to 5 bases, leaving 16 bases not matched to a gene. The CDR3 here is CASSSNGLDRVQDTQYF. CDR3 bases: TGCGCCAGCAGTTCTAACGGACTGGACAGGGTCCAAGATACGCAGTATTTT.

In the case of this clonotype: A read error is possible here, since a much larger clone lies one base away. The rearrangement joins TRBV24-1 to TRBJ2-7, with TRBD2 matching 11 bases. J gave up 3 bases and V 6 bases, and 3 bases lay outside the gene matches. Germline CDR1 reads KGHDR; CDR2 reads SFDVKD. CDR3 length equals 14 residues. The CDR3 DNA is TGTGCCACCAGTCCGGGACTAGCGGACTACGAGCAGTACTTC. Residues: CATSPGLADYEQYF.

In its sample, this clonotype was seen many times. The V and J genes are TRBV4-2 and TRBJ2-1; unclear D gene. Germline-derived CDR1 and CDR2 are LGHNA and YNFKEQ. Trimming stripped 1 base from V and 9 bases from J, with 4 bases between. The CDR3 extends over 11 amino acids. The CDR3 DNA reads TGTGCCAGCAGCCAAGGCGTTGAGCAGTTCTTC. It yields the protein CASSQGVEQFF.

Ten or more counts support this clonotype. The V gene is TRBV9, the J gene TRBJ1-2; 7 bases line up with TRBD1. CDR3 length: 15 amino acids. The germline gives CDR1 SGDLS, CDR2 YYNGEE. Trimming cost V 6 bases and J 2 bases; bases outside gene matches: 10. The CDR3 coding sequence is TGTGCCAGCATCGCATCCGGGACAGCGAACTATGGCTACACCTTC. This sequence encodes CASIASGTANYGYTF.

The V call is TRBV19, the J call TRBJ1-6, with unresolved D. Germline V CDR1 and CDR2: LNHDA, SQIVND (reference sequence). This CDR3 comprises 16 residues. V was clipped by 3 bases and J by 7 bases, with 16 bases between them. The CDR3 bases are TGTGCCAGTAGTATTAATCACGCAGAAACAAATTCACCCCTCCACTTT. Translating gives CASSINHAETNSPLHF.